The entry below gives a single T cell receptor (beta chain) sequence along with its context. Its antigen is currently unknown. This sample stems from a study of Ad26.COV2.S vaccination and SARS-CoV-2 variants. Study-wide context: The authors gave Ad26.COV2.S intramuscularly, either once or twice 56 days apart.

Study outcomes and limitations: The TCR breadth and depth analyses may have produced an underestimate of total T cell responses.

Generated by immunoSEQ multiplex PCR, the TCRdb table keeps only in-frame clones and is missing some. The table includes fewer than 900,000 clones, 89% detected once. Treatment denoted: some 20 received Ad26.COV2.S at low or high dose, single or two shots; about 5 received placebo; per-sample allocation not given. Each sample was drawn 63 days after the first injection (of vaccine or placebo). An Ad26 vector expressing Wuhan-strain SARS-CoV-2 spike constituted the vaccine. The sample was peripheral blood, taken in a trial of Ad26.COV2.S vaccine versus placebo. The receptor was derived from a person aged 18-65 years who received the Ad26.COV2.S COVID-19 vaccine or a placebo.

DNA of the CDR3: TGTGCCTGGAGTTCGGTGGGGGCAGGCGATACGCAGTATTTT. This gives the protein CAWSSVGAGDTQYF. This chain uses TRBV30 with TRBJ2-3; possible D gene TRBD1, 6 bases. Germline V CDR1 and CDR2: GTSNPN, SVGIG (reference sequence). The CDR3 loop spans 14 amino acids. V was clipped by 2 bases and J by 6 bases, with 15 bases between them.